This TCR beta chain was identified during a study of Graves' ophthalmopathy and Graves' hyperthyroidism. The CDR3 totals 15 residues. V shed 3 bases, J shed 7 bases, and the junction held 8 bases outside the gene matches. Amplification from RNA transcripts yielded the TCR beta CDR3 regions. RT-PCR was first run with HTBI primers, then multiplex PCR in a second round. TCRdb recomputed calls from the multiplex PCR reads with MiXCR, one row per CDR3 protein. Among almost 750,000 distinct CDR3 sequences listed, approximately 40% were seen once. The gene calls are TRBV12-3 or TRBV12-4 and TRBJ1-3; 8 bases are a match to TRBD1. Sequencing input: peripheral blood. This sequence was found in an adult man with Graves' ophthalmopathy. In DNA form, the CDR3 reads TGTGCCAGCAGTTTGACAGGGGACGTCGGGAACACCATATATTTT. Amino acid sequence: CASSLTGDVGNTIYF.